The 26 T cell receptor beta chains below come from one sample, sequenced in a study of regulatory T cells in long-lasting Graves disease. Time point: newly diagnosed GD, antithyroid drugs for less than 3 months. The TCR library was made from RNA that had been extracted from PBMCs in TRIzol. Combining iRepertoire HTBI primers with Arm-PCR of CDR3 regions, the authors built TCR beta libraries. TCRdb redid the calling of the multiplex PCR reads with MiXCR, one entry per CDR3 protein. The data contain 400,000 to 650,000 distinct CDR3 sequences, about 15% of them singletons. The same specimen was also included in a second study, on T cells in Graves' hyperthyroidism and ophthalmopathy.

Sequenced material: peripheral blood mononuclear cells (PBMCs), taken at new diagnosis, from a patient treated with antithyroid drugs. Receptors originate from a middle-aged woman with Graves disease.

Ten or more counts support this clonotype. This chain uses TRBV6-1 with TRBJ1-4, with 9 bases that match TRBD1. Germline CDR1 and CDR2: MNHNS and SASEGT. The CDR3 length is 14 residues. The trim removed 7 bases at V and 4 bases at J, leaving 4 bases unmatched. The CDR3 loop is CASIRDRVNEKLFF. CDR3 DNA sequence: TGTGCCAGCATCCGGGACAGGGTTAATGAAAAACTGTTTTTT.

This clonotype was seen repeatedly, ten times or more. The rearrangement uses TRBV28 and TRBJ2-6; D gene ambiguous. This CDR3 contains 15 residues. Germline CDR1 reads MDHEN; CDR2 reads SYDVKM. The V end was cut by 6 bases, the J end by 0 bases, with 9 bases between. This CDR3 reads CASSPAGSGANVLTF. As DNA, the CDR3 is TGTGCCAGCAGCCCGGCAGGCTCTGGGGCCAACGTCCTGACTTTC.

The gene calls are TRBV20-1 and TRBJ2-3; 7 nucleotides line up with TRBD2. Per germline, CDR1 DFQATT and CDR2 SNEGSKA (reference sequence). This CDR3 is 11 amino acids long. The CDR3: CSLWGGDTQYF. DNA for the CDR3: TGCAGCCTTTGGGGGGGGGATACGCAGTATTTT.

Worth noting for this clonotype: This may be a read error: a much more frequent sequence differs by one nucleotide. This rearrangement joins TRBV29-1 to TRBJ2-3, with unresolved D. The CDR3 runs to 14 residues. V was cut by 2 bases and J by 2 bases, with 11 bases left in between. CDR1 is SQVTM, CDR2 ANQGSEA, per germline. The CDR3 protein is CSVESQRTTDTQYF. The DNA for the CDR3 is TGCAGCGTTGAATCACAGAGGACCACAGATACGCAGTATTTT.

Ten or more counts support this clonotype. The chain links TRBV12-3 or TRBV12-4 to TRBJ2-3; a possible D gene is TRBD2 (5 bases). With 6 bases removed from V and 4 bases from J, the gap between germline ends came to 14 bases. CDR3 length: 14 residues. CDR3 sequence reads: CASSFSGSADTQYF. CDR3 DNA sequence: TGTGCCAGCAGCTTTTCGGGATCGGCAGATACGCAGTATTTT.

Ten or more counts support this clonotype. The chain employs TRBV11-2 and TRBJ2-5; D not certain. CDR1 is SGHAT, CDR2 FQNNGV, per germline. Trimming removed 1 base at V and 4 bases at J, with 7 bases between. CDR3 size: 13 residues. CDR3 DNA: TGTGCCAGCAGCTTAGGAGCGCGAGAGACCCAGTACTTC. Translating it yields CASSLGARETQYF.

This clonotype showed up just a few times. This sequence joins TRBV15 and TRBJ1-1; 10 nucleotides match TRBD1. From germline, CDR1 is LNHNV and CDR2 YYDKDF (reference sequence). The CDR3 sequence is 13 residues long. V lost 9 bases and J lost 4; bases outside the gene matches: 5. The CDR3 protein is CATTGGLGTEAFF. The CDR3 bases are TGTGCCACGACAGGGGGCCTAGGCACTGAAGCTTTCTTT.

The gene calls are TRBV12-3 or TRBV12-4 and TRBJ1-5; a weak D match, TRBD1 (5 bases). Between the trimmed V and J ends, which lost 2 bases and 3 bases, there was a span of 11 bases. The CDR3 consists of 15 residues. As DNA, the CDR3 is TGTGCCAGCAGTTTATCAGGGCCTGACAATCAGCCCCAGCATTTT. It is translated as CASSLSGPDNQPQHF.

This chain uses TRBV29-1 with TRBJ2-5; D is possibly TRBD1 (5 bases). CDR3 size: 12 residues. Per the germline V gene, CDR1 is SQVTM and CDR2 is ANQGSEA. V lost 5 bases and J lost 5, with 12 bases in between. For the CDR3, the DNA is TGCAGCGTTCGGGTGGCAGGGGAGACCCAGTACTTC. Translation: CSVRVAGETQYF.

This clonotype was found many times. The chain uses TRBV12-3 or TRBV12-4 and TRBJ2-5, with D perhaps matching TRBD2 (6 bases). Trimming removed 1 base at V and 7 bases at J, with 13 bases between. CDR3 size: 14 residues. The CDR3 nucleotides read TGTGCCAGCAGTTTAGGCGGGGCCCGCGGGACCCAGTACTTC. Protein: CASSLGGARGTQYF.

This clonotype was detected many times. The chain's CDR3 is CAIRPDSNSPLHF. The CDR3 bases are TGTGCCATCAGGCCTGACAGTAATTCACCCCTCCACTTT. The chain is built from TRBV10-3 and TRBJ1-6; D may be TRBD1 (5 bases). Germline values: CDR1 ENHRY, CDR2 SYGVKD. CDR3 length: 13 residues. Trimming pared 6 bases from V and 6 bases from J, leaving 9 bases between.

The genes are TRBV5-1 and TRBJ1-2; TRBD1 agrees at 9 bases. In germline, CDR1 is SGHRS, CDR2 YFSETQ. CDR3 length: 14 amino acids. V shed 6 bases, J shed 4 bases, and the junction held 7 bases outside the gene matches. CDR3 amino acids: CASTETGGTYGYTF. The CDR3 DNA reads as TGCGCCAGCACCGAGACAGGGGGGACCTATGGCTACACCTTC. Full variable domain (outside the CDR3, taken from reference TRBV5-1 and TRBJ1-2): KAGVTQTPRYLIKTRGQQVTLSCSPISGHRSVSWYQQTPGQGLQFLFEYFSETQRNKGNFPGRFSGRQFSNSRSEMNVSTLELGDSALYLCASTETGGTYGYTFGSGTRLTVV.

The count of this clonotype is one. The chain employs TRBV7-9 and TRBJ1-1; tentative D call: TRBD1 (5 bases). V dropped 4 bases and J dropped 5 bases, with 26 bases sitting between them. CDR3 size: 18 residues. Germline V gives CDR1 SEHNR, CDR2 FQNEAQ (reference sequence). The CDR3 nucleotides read TGTGCCAGCAGCTCCTCCCGAGTACTAGCGGGGTACAGGACTGAAGCTTTCTTT. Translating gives CASSSSRVLAGYRTEAFF. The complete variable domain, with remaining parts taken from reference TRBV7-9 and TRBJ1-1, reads DTGVSQNPRHKITKRGQNVTFRCDPISEHNRLYWYRQTLGQGPEFLTYFQNEAQLEKSRLLSDRFSAERPKGSFSTLEIQRTEQGDSAMYLCASSSSRVLAGYRTEAFFGQGTRLTVV.

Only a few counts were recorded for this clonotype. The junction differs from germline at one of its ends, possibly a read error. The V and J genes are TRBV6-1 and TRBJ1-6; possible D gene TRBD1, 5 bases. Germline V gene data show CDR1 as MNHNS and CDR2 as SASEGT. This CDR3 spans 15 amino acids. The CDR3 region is CSSSPKGNRDSPLHF. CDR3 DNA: TGTTCCAGCAGTCCCAAGGGGAATCGGGATTCACCCCTCCACTTT.

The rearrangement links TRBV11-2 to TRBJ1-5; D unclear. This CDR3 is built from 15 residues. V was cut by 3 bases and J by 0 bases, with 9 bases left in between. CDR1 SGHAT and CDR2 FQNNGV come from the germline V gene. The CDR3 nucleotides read TGTGCCAGCAGCTTCGGGCCAGATAGCAATCAGCCCCAGCATTTT. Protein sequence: CASSFGPDSNQPQHF.

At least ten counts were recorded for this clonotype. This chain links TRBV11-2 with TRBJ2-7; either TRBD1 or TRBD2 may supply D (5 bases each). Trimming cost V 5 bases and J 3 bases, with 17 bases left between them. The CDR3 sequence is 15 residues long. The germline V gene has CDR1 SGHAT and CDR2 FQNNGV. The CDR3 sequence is CASSPTSGAYYEQYF. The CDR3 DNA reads TGTGCCAGCAGCCCGACATCCGGGGCCTACTACGAGCAGTACTTC.

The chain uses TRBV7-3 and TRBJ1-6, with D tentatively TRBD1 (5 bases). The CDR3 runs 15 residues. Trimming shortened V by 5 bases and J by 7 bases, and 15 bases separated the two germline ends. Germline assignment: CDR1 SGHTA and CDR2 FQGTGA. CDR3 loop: CASSPDGGWNSPLHF. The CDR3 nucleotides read TGTGCCAGCAGCCCGGATGGGGGGTGGAATTCACCCCTCCACTTT.

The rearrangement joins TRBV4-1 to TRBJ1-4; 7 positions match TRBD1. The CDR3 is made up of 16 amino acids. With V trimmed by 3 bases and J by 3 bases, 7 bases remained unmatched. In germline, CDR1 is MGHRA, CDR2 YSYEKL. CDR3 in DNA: TGCGCCAGCAGCCAGGAACAGGGGTCCTCTAATGAAAAACTGTTTTTT. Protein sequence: CASSQEQGSSNEKLFF.

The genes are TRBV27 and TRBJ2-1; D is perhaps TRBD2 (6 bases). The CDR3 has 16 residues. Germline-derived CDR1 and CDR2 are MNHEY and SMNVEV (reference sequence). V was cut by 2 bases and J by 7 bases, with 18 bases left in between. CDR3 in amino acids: CASSLVETRYPNEQFF. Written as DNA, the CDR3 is TGTGCCAGCAGTTTAGTCGAGACTAGGTATCCTAATGAGCAGTTCTTC.

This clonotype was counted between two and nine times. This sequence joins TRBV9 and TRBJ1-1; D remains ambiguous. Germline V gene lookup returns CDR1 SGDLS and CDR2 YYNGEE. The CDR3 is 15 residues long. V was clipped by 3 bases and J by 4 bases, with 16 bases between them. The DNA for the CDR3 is TGTGCCAGCAGCGCCTTCATTGGGGAGGCCACTGAAGCTTTCTTT. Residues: CASSAFIGEATEAFF.

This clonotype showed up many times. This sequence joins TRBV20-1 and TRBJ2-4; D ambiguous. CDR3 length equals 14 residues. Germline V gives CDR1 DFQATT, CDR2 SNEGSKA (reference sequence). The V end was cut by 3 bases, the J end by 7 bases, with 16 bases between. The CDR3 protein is CSARGAVPGNIQYF. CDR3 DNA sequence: TGCAGTGCTAGGGGTGCGGTCCCTGGGAACATTCAGTACTTC.

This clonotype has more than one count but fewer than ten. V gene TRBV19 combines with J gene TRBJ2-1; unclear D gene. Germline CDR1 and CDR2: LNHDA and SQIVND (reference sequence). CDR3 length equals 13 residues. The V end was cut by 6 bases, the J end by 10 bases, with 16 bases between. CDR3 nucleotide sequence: TGTGCCAGTAGACGGTGGGATTTGGGAGAGCAGTTCTTC. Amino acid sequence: CASRRWDLGEQFF. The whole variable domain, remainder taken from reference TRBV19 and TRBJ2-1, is DGGITQSPKYLFRKEGQNVTLSCEQNLNHDAMYWYRQDPGQGLRLIYYSQIVNDFQKGDIAEGYSVSREKKESFPLTVTSAQKNPTAFYLCASRRWDLGEQFFGPGTRLTVL.

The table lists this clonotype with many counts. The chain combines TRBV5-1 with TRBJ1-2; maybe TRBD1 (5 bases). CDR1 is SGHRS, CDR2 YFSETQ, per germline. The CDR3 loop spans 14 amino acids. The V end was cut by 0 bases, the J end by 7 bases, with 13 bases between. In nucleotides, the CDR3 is TGCGCCAGCAGCTTGGAAGGAAGGGGACCTGGCTACACCTTC. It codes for CASSLEGRGPGYTF. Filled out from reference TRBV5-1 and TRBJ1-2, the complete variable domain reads KAGVTQTPRYLIKTRGQQVTLSCSPISGHRSVSWYQQTPGQGLQFLFEYFSETQRNKGNFPGRFSGRQFSNSRSEMNVSTLELGDSALYLCASSLEGRGPGYTFGSGTRLTVV.

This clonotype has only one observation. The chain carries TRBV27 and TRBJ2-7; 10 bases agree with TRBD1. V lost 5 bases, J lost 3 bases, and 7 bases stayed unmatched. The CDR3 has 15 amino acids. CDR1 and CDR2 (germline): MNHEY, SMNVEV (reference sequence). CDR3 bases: TGTGCCAGCAGTGAACGGACAGGGGGAGGCTACGAGCAGTACTTC. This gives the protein CASSERTGGGYEQYF.

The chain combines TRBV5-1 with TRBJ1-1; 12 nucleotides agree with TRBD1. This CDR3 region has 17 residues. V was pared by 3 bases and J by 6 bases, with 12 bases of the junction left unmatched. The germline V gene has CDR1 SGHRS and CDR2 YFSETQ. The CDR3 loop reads CASSSLLPGQGASEAFF. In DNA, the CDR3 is TGCGCCAGCAGCTCCTTGCTACCGGGACAGGGGGCTTCTGAAGCTTTCTTT. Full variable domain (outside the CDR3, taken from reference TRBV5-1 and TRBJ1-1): KAGVTQTPRYLIKTRGQQVTLSCSPISGHRSVSWYQQTPGQGLQFLFEYFSETQRNKGNFPGRFSGRQFSNSRSEMNVSTLELGDSALYLCASSSLLPGQGASEAFFGQGTRLTVV.

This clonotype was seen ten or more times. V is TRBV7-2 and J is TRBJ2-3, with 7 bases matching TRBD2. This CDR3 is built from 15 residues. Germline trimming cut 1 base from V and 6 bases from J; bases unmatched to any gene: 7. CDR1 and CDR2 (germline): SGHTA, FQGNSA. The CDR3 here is CASSLGGGGLDTQYF. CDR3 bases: TGTGCCAGCAGCTTAGGGGGCGGGGGTCTCGATACGCAGTATTTT.